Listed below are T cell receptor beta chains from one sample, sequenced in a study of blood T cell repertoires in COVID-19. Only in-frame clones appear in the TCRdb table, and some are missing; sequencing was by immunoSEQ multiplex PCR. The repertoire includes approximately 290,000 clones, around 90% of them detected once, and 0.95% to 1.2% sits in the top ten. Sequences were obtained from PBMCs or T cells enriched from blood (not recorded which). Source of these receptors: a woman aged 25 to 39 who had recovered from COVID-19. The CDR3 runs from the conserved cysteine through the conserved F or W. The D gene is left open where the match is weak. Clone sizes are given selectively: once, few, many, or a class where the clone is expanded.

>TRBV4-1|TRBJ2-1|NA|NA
TGCGCCAGCAGCCAAGGGGGCCTAGCGTACAATGAGCAGTTCTTC
CASSQGGLAYNEQFF
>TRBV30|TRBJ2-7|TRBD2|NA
TGTGCCTGGAGTCGGACTAGCGGGGTTTACTACGAGCAGTACTTC
CAWSRTSGVYYEQYF
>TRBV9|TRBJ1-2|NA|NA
TGTGCCAGCAGCGTAGGCACAGGGTTTGGCTACACCTTC
CASSVGTGFGYTF
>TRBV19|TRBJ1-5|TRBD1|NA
TGTGCCAGTAGTATTAGGGCACAGGGGGCGAGCAATCAGCCCCAGCATTTT
CASSIRAQGASNQPQHF
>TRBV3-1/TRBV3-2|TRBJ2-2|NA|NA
TGTGCCAGCAGCCAAGATCTGACTTCGAACACCGGGGAGCTGTTTTTT
CASSQDLTSNTGELFF
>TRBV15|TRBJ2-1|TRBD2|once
TGTGCCACCAGCAGAGATCTCGGGAGGGCCGGCAATGAGCAGTTCTTC
CATSRDLGRAGNEQFF
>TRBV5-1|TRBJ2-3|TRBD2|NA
TGCGCCAGCAGCTCCCGGGGGGGCGGCGATACGCAGTATTTT
CASSSRGGGDTQYF
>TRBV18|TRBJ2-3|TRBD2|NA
TGTGCCAGCTCACCACGAGAGGGAGGGCCTTGGGCAGATACGCAGTATTTT
CASSPREGGPWADTQYF
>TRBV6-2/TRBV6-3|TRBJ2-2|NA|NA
TGTGCCAGCAGTTACTCTCCTAGCCAAACCGGGGAGCTGTTTTTT
CASSYSPSQTGELFF
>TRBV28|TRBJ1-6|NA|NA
TGTGCCAGCAGTTTGCTCCCGGCTTGGGGGCATTCACCCCTCCACTTT
CASSLLPAWGHSPLHF
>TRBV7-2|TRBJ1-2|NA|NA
TGTGCCAGCAGCTCATCACAGGGAGGGGGCTACACCTTC
CASSSSQGGGYTF
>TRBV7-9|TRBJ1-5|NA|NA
TGTGCCAGCAGCGTAGACAGGAGCAATCAGCCCCAGCATTTT
CASSVDRSNQPQHF
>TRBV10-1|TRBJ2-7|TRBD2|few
TGCGCCAGCAGTGAGTCGCTAGCGGCTGGGGCCGAGCAGTACTTC
CASSESLAAGAEQYF
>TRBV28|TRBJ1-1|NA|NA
TGTGCCAGCACCCGTCTAGGTCTTGCGGGGGCGAACACTGAAGCTTTCTTT
CASTRLGLAGANTEAFF